Reported below is one T cell receptor (beta chain). The read terminates 3 residues before the CDR3 end, so the remaining end is supplied by the germline J gene. Trimming shortened V by 8 bases and J by 0 bases, and 13 bases separated the two germline ends. Germline-derived CDR1 and CDR2 are MDHEN and SYDVKM. The CDR3 is 14 residues long. The data were taken from a study of T cells in women clearing cervical HPV infection. This table comes from immunoSEQ multiplex PCR, and its TCRdb copy is limited to in-frame clones, with some not included. The listing records approximately 41,000 clones. This chain joins TRBV28 and TRBJ1-1; tentatively, D is TRBD1 (6 bases). This receptor was identified in a woman aged 18-70 years with a cervical HPV16 infection that either progressed to CIN3+ or cleared (not recorded which). The sample taken for sequencing was blood buffy coat. The covered CDR3 bases are TGTGCCAGCGGGGGCGTCGGATTGAACACTGAA. It yields the protein CASGGVGLNTE. The full CDR3 sequence reads CASGGVGLNTEAFF.